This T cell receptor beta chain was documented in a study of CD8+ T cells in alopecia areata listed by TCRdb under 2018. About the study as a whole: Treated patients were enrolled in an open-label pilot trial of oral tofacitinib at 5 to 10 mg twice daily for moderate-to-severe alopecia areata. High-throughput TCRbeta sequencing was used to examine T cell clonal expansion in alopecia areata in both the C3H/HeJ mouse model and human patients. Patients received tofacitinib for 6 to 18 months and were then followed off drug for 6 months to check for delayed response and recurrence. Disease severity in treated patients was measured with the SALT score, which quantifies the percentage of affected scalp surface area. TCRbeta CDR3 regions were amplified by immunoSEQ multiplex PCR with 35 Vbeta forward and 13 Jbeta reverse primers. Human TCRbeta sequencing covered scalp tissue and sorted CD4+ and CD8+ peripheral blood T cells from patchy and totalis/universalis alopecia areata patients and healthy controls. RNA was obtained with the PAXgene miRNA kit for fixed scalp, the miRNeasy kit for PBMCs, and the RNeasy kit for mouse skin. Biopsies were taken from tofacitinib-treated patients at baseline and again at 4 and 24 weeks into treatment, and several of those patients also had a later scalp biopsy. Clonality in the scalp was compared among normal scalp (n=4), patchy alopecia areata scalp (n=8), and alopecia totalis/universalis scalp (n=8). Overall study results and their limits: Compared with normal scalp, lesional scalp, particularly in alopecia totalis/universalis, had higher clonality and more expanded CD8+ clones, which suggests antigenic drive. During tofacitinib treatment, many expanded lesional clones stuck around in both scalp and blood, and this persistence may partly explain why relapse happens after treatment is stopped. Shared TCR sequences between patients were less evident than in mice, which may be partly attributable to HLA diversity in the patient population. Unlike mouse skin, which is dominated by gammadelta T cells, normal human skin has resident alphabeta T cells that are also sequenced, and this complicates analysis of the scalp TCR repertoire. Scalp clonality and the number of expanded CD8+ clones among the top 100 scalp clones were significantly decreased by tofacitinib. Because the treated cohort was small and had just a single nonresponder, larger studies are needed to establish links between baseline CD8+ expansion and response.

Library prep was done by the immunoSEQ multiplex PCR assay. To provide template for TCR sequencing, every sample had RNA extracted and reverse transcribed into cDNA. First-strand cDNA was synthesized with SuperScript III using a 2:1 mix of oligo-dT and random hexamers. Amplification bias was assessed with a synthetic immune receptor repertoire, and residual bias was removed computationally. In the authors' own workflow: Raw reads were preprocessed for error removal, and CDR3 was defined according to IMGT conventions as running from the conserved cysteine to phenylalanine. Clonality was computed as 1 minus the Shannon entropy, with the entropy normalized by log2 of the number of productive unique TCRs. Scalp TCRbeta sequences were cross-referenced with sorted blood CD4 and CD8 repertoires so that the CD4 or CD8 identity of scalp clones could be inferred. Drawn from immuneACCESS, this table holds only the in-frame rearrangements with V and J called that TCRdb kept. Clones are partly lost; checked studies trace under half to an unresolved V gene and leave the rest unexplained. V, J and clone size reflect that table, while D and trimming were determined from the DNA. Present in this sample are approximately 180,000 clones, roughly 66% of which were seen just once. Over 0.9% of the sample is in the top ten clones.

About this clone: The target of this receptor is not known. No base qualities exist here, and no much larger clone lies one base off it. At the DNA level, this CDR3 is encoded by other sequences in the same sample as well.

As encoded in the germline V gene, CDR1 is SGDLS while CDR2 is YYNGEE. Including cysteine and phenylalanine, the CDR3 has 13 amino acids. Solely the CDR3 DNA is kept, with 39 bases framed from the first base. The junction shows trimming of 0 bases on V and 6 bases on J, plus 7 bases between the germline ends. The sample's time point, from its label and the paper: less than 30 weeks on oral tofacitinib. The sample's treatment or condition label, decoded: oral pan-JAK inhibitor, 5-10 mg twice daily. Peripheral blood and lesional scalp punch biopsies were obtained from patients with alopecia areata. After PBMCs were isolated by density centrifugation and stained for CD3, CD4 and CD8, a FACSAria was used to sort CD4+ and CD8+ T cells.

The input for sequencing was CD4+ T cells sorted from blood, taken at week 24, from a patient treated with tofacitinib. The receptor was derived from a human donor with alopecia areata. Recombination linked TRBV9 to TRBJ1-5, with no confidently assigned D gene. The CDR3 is CASSVGPGQPQHF. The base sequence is TGTGCCAGCAGCGTAGGGCCAGGTCAGCCCCAGCATTTT.